This TCR beta chain came from a study of shared clonotypes between healthy human individuals. Study information: Per donor, CD8 memory used one plate, CD8 naive used two, CD4 memory used three and CD4 naive used three.

This CDR3 has 14 residues. Germline CDR1 reads LGHNA; CDR2 reads YSLEER. V shed 4 bases and J shed 6 bases, with 12 bases lying between them. Some clones are missing from TCRdb's copy, which holds only in-frame ones; the method was immunoSEQ multiplex PCR. Of more than 2 million clones in the sample, about 95% were seen once. It was CD45RO-negative cells, positively selected for CCR7, that made up naive CD8 cells, with terminally differentiated effector memory CD45RA+ cells excluded. There were no recent acute infections or vaccinations among the donors, who were healthy HIV-negative adults. Sequenced sample: naive CD8+ T cells sorted from blood. The clonotype comes from a man aged 18 to 30 in good health. This chain uses TRBV4-3 with TRBJ2-2; D uncertain. The chain's CDR3 is CASSPVISPGELFF. For the CDR3, the DNA is TGCGCCAGCAGCCCTGTTATTAGCCCCGGGGAGCTGTTTTTT.